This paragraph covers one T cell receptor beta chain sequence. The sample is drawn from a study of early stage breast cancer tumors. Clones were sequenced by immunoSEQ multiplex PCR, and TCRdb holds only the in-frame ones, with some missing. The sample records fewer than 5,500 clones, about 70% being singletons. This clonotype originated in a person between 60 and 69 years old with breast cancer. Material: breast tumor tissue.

CDR3 protein: CAGTIAGRVAGELFF. As DNA, the CDR3 is TGTGCCGGAACGATTGCAGGGAGGGTGGCCGGGGAGCTGTTTTTT. The genes are TRBV5-4 and TRBJ2-2, with 7 nucleotides matching TRBD2. The CDR3 loop spans 15 amino acids. J lost 6 bases, V lost 10 bases, and 15 bases had no gene match. Germline V gene lookup returns CDR1 SGHNT and CDR2 YYREEE (reference sequence).